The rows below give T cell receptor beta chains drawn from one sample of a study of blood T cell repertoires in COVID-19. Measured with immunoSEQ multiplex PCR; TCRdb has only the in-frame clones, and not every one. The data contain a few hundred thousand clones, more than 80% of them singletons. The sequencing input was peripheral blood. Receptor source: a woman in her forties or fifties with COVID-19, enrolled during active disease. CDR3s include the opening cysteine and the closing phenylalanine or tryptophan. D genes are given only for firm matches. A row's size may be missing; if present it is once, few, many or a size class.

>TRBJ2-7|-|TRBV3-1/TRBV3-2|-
CASSQGASSYEQYF
TGTGCCAGCAGCCAGGGCGCCAGCTCCTACGAGCAGTACTTC
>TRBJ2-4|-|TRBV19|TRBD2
CASSIIGRTSGAEGINIQYF
TGTGCCAGTAGTATTATTGGGAGGACTAGCGGGGCCGAGGGTATAAACATTCAGTACTTC
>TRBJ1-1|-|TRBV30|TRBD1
CAYQGANTEAFF
TGTGCCTACCAGGGGGCGAACACTGAAGCTTTCTTT
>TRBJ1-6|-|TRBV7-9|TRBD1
CASSLVTGDRVNSPLHF
TGTGCCAGCAGCTTGGTGACTGGGGACAGGGTTAATTCACCCCTCCACTTT
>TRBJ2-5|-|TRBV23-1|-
CASSQLRGTETQYF
TGCGCCAGCAGTCAATTACGGGGGACGGAGACCCAGTACTTC
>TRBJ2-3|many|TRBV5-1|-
CASSLGVGGQLATDTQYF
TGCGCCAGCAGCTTGGGTGTCGGAGGACAGCTCGCTACAGATACGCAGTATTTT
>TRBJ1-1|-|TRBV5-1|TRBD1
CASSYRGGTEAFF
TGCGCCAGCAGCTACAGGGGCGGGACTGAAGCTTTCTTT
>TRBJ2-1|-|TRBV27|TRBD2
CASRTLAGYDEQFF
TGTGCCAGCAGGACACTAGCGGGATACGATGAGCAGTTCTTC
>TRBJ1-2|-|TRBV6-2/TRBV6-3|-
CASSWTEEGSYGYTF
TGTGCCAGCAGTTGGACGGAAGAGGGATCCTATGGCTACACCTTC
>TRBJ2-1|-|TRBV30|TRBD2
CAWSVRAGGPRNEQFF
TGTGCCTGGAGTGTTCGAGCGGGAGGGCCTCGAAATGAGCAGTTCTTC
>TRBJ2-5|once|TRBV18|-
CASSPRQQQETQYF
TGTGCCAGCTCACCGAGACAGCAGCAAGAGACCCAGTACTTC
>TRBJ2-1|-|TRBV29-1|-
CSVVAAIDNEQFF
TGCAGCGTTGTCGCCGCGATCGACAATGAGCAGTTCTTC
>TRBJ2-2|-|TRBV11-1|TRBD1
CASSLWTGVNTGELFF
TGTGCCAGCAGCTTATGGACAGGGGTAAACACCGGGGAGCTGTTTTTT
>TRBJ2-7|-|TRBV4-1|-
CASSQGSSGGSYEQYF
TGCGCCAGCAGCCAAGGATCCAGCGGAGGCTCCTACGAGCAGTACTTC
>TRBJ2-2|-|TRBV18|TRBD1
CASSPPGTGGTGELFF
TGTGCCAGCTCACCACCGGGAACAGGGGGCACCGGGGAGCTGTTTTTT